These 17 T cell receptor beta chains came from one sample sequenced in a study of graft-versus-host responses after intestinal transplantation. Their target antigens are unknown. TCRdb keeps only in-frame clones here, not all; method: immunoSEQ multiplex PCR. The table has some 110,000 clones, 90% to 95% seen once. The sample was unstimulated CD8+ T cells sorted from spleen or lymph node cells, taken before transplant. The origin of the receptors is a human donor who was the organ donor for an intestinal transplant.

The chain recombines TRBV2 with TRBJ2-2; weak D call: TRBD1 (6 bases). V was trimmed by 6 bases and J by 10 bases, leaving 18 bases between them. The CDR3 runs to 14 residues. CDR1 and CDR2 (germline): SNHLY, FYNNEI. The CDR3 protein is CASSATGLHEELFF. The DNA for the CDR3 is TGTGCCAGCAGCGCGACAGGCCTGCACGAGGAGCTGTTTTTT. Full variable domain (outside the CDR3, taken from reference TRBV2 and TRBJ2-2): EPEVTQTPSHQVTQMGQEVILRCVPISNHLYFYWYRQILGQKVEFLVSFYNNEISEKSEIFDDQFSVERPDGSNFTLKIRSTKLEDSAMYFCASSATGLHEELFFGEGSRLTVL.

The chain joins TRBV11-2 to TRBJ2-7; D unclear. V was clipped by 1 base and J by 1 base, with 5 bases between them. Per germline, CDR1 SGHAT and CDR2 FQNNGV. There are 13 residues in the CDR3. The CDR3 region has the DNA TGTGCCAGCAGCTTAGCGGAGTCCTACGAGCAGTACTTC. Its translation is CASSLAESYEQYF.

The V call is TRBV6-4, the J call TRBJ1-1, with D possibly TRBD1 on 5 matching bases. The germline V gene encodes CDR1 MRHNA and CDR2 SNTAGT. The length of the CDR3 is 15 residues. Trimming cost V 0 bases and J 4 bases, with 12 bases left between them. CDR3 bases: TGTGCCAGCAGTGACTCGGCGTCAGGGAGCACTGAAGCTTTCTTT. This gives the protein CASSDSASGSTEAFF.

V and J are TRBV19 and TRBJ2-2; D uncertain. Deletions cut 0 bases from V and 6 bases from J, with 11 bases between. The germline V gene encodes CDR1 LNHDA and CDR2 SQIVND (reference sequence). The CDR3 is 15 amino acids. The CDR3 DNA is TGTGCCAGTAGTATAGATCACCCCGGGCCCGGGGAGCTGTTTTTT. Its translation: CASSIDHPGPGELFF.

The chain is built from TRBV5-5 and TRBJ2-3, with 9 bases fitting TRBD1. The CDR3 is made up of 16 amino acids. V was clipped by 0 bases and J by 5 bases; unmatched bases: 7. CDR1 and CDR2 from the germline V gene are SGHKS and YYEKEE (reference sequence). The CDR3 spells CASSLAGDRAIDTQYF. The DNA for the CDR3 is TGTGCCAGCAGCTTGGCGGGGGACAGGGCCATAGATACGCAGTATTTT.

The chain is built from TRBV2 and TRBJ1-1; TRBD1 is a possible D gene (6 bases). The CDR3 contains 12 residues. Per the germline V gene, CDR1 is SNHLY and CDR2 is FYNNEI. The germline V and J ends were trimmed by 11 bases and 4 bases, with 14 bases remaining between them. CDR3 residues: CAGWAGATEAFF. Here the CDR3 DNA reads TGTGCCGGATGGGCAGGGGCCACTGAAGCTTTCTTT. The variable domain in full, with the rest retrieved from reference TRBV2 and TRBJ1-1, is EPEVTQTPSHQVTQMGQEVILRCVPISNHLYFYWYRQILGQKVEFLVSFYNNEISEKSEIFDDQFSVERPDGSNFTLKIRSTKLEDSAMYFCAGWAGATEAFFGQGTRLTVV.

The genes are TRBV30 and TRBJ2-2, with D possibly being TRBD1 (6 bases). The germline V and J ends were trimmed by 2 bases and 7 bases, with 23 bases remaining between them. The CDR3 is 17 residues long. The V gene's germline CDR1 is GTSNPN and CDR2 SVGIG (reference sequence). The CDR3 protein is CAWSPVAGPEGGGELFF. Here the CDR3 DNA reads TGTGCCTGGAGTCCCGTAGCAGGCCCTGAAGGGGGCGGGGAGCTGTTTTTT.

This chain joins TRBV28 and TRBJ2-5; no clear D. Germline CDR1 reads MDHEN; CDR2 reads SYDVKM. V lost 4 bases and J lost 3, with 18 bases in between. The CDR3 runs to 16 residues. CDR3: CASSSWPHWVEETQYF. The DNA for the CDR3 is TGTGCCAGCAGTTCGTGGCCCCACTGGGTTGAAGAGACCCAGTACTTC.

The chain couples TRBV30 to TRBJ2-7, with D possibly matching TRBD1 (5 bases). The length of the CDR3 is 13 residues. The germline V gene encodes CDR1 GTSNPN and CDR2 SVGIG (reference sequence). V gave up 0 bases and J gave up 3 bases, with 9 bases separating them. This CDR3 is CAWSVTDIYEQYF. DNA of the CDR3: TGTGCCTGGAGTGTAACGGACATCTACGAGCAGTACTTC.

This clone showed up just once. V is TRBV5-4 and J is TRBJ2-7; 9 bases fit TRBD1. Germline values: CDR1 SGHNT, CDR2 YYREEE (reference sequence). With V trimmed by 0 bases and J by 4 bases, 17 bases remained unmatched. The length of the CDR3 is 19 residues. This CDR3 reads CASSLGSLPRDREEYEQYF. Written as DNA, the CDR3 is TGTGCCAGCAGCTTGGGTAGTTTACCGAGGGACAGGGAAGAGTACGAGCAGTACTTC.

The chain combines TRBV16 with TRBJ2-5; D perhaps matches TRBD2 (6 bases). CDR3 size: 16 residues. Trimming removed 1 base at V and 5 bases at J, with 17 bases between. Germline V gene lookup returns CDR1 KGHSY and CDR2 FQNENV. In DNA, the CDR3 is TGTGCCAGCAGCCAATTCGGGAGTGAGGGTGACGAGACCCAGTACTTC. Its translation: CASSQFGSEGDETQYF.

This chain joins TRBV4-1 and TRBJ2-3; 11 bases agree with TRBD2. Germline CDR1 MGHRA, CDR2 YSYEKL. CDR3 size: 16 residues. The ends lost 0 bases at V and 5 bases at J; junction bases unmatched: 4. As DNA, the CDR3 is TGCGCCAGCAGCCAAGAACTAGCGGGAGCAGGAGATACGCAGTATTTT. The encoded protein is CASSQELAGAGDTQYF.

CDR3 sequence (DNA): TGTGCCAGCAAAGGGGGGGGGCCAGACGAGCAGTACTTC. Translating gives CASKGGGPDEQYF. The chain uses TRBV25-1 and TRBJ2-7; tentative D call: TRBD2 (7 bases). CDR3 size: 13 residues. The V end was cut by 7 bases, the J end by 5 bases, with 15 bases between. Per germline, CDR1 MGHDK and CDR2 SYGVNS.

The chain links TRBV27 to TRBJ2-3; D is perhaps TRBD1 (6 bases). The CDR3 is 16 residues long. V was cut by 5 bases and J by 0 bases, with 15 bases left in between. Germline CDR1 and CDR2: MNHEY and SMNVEV (reference sequence). This CDR3 reads CASSLAGQYSTDTQYF. CDR3 nucleotides: TGTGCCAGCAGTCTCGCTGGACAGTATAGCACAGATACGCAGTATTTT.

This clone showed up just once. J is TRBJ2-7 and V is TRBV6-5; TRBD1 agrees at 7 bases. V was clipped by 5 bases and J by 1 base; unmatched bases: 5. CDR1 and CDR2 (germline): MNHEY, SVGAGI. The CDR3 contains 14 residues. DNA for the CDR3: TGTGCCAGCAGTCATGGGACAGCATCCTACGAGCAGTACTTC. Protein: CASSHGTASYEQYF.

The gene calls are TRBV28 and TRBJ2-5; 8 bases agree with TRBD1. CDR1 and CDR2 from the germline V gene are MDHEN and SYDVKM. The CDR3 extends over 14 amino acids. V shed 2 bases, J shed 5 bases, and the junction held 4 bases outside the gene matches. This CDR3 reads CASSLQGAWETQYF. CDR3 sequence (DNA): TGTGCCAGCAGTTTACAGGGGGCTTGGGAGACCCAGTACTTC.

The chain carries TRBV11-2 and TRBJ2-5; D perhaps matches TRBD1 (7 bases). Germline CDR1 SGHAT, CDR2 FQNNGV. Trimming left V 1 base short and J 5 bases short, with 11 bases between. This CDR3 has 14 amino acids. CDR3 sequence: CASSLAGGPETQYF. Here the CDR3 DNA reads TGTGCCAGCAGCTTAGCAGGGGGGCCGGAGACCCAGTACTTC.